Reported below is one T cell receptor (beta chain). This entry belongs to a study of blood T cell repertoires in COVID-19. Study information: In each case, the material was cDNA or gDNA derived from T cells, B-cell-depleted T cells, or PBMCs.

TCRdb keeps only in-frame clones here, not all; method: immunoSEQ multiplex PCR. The data show about 83,000 clones, around 84% seen once. This sequence was found in a woman of 80 years or more in a cohort sampled during active or convalescent COVID-19. The sample taken for sequencing was peripheral blood.

CDR3 DNA sequence: TGTGCCAGCAGCTTAGCGGGGAGGAGACGCCAAGAGACCCAGTACTTC. Protein product: CASSLAGRRRQETQYF. J is TRBJ2-5 and V is TRBV5-4; 7 bases fit TRBD2. Germline trimming cut 2 bases from V and 1 base from J; bases unmatched to any gene: 8. The CDR3 is 16 residues long. Germline V gives CDR1 SGHNT, CDR2 YYREEE (reference sequence).